The rows below give T cell receptor beta chains drawn from one sample of a study of CD8 T cells in Susac syndrome. MiXCR was run by TCRdb on the immunoSEQ multiplex PCR reads, yielding one entry per CDR3 protein. The sample yields 150,000 to 200,000 distinct CDR3 sequences, roughly 90% seen once. The source material was CD4+ T cells from PBMCs. The source is a human donor with Susac syndrome. The CDR3 runs from the conserved cysteine through the conserved F or W. The D gene is left open where the match is weak. The size entry is marked missing in some rows and otherwise reads once, few, many or a size class.

clone_size	cdr3_length	d_call	v_call	j_call	cdr3_aa	cdr3_nt
.	19	.	TRBV6-1	TRBJ2-1	CASKEQGAYSGSSYNEQFF	TGTGCCAGCAAAGAACAGGGGGCCTATAGCGGGAGCTCCTACAATGAGCAGTTCTTC
.	14	TRBD2	TRBV20-1	TRBJ2-7	CSARDGAGGPQQYF	TGCAGTGCTAGAGATGGGGCGGGAGGGCCCCAGCAGTACTTC
few	13	.	TRBV28	TRBJ2-5	CASSSGVQETQYF	TGTGCCAGCAGCTCAGGAGTTCAGGAGACCCAGTACTTC
few	11	.	TRBV28	TRBJ2-4	CASSLKNIQYF	TGTGCCAGCTCCCTTAAAAACATTCAGTACTTC
.	15	.	TRBV30	TRBJ2-3	CAWSVPSDYTDTQYF	TGTGCCTGGAGTGTTCCTAGCGACTACACAGATACGCAGTATTTT
few	14	.	TRBV5-1	TRBJ2-1	CASSPQGRRDEQFF	TGCGCCAGCAGCCCCCAGGGCCGAAGGGATGAGCAGTTCTTC
.	18	.	TRBV7-2	TRBJ1-1	CASSLPVGGPQTNTEAFF	TGTGCCAGCAGCTTACCCGTAGGTGGGCCTCAAACGAACACTGAAGCTTTCTTT
.	14	TRBD2	TRBV5-8	TRBJ2-7	CASRTPGTSYEQYF	TGTGCCAGCAGGACCCCCGGGACTAGCTACGAGCAGTACTTC
.	14	TRBD2	TRBV27	TRBJ2-7	CASKGLADSYEQYF	TGTGCCAGTAAGGGACTAGCGGACTCCTACGAGCAGTACTTC
.	15	.	TRBV5-4	TRBJ1-1	CASSTSVIRNTEAFF	TGTGCCAGCAGCACAAGCGTTATCAGAAACACTGAAGCTTTCTTT
.	14	.	TRBV11-2	TRBJ2-2	CASSSGPNTGELFF	TGTGCCAGCAGCTCGGGACCGAACACCGGGGAGCTGTTTTTT
.	15	.	TRBV18	TRBJ1-1	CASSSQLTGNTEAFF	TGTGCCAGCTCATCGCAATTGACAGGGAACACTGAAGCTTTCTTT
.	14	.	TRBV28	TRBJ2-7	CASSFGTATYEQYF	TGTGCCAGCAGTTTTGGTACAGCGACCTACGAGCAGTACTTC
few	15	TRBD2	TRBV18	TRBJ2-1	CASSPRLAGDNEQFF	TGTGCCAGCTCACCCAGACTAGCGGGAGACAATGAGCAGTTCTTC
.	15	TRBD1	TRBV20-1	TRBJ2-2	CSARDFRTGDGELFF	TGCAGTGCTAGAGATTTCCGGACAGGGGACGGGGAGCTGTTTTTT
.	17	TRBD1	TRBV29-1	TRBJ2-7	CSVGTVRQGLYNYEQYF	TGCAGCGTTGGGACAGTACGACAGGGGTTATACAACTACGAGCAGTACTTC
once	13	.	TRBV7-3	TRBJ2-3	CASSFSTVDTQYF	TGTGCCAGCAGCTTCTCGACGGTGGATACGCAGTATTTT
.	17	.	TRBV7-7	TRBJ1-6	CASSFFKGQGSNSPLHF	TGTGCTAGCAGCTTTTTCAAGGGGCAGGGGAGTAATTCACCCCTCCACTTT
.	15	.	TRBV11-2	TRBJ2-7	CASSLVGRNTYEQYF	TGTGCCAGCAGCTTAGTGGGACGGAACACCTACGAGCAGTACTTC
.	14	.	TRBV3-1	TRBJ1-1	CASSQGGAGTEAFF	TGTGCCAGCAGCCAAGGGGGCGCGGGGACTGAAGCTTTCTTT
.	15	.	TRBV10-3	TRBJ2-5	CAISAGRSSAETQYF	TGTGCCATCAGTGCGGGACGGAGTTCCGCCGAGACCCAGTACTTC
.	15	.	TRBV5-1	TRBJ2-2	CASSLPQTNTGELFF	TGCGCCAGCAGCTTGCCGCAGACGAACACCGGGGAGCTGTTTTTT
.	15	.	TRBV3-1	TRBJ1-1	CASSQGDRQNTEAFF	TGTGCCAGCAGCCAAGGAGACAGACAGAACACTGAAGCTTTCTTT
.	14	TRBD1	TRBV5-1	TRBJ1-1	CASSGGQLNTEAFF	TGCGCCAGCAGCGGGGGACAGTTGAACACTGAAGCTTTCTTT
.	14	.	TRBV18	TRBJ2-1	CASSPPTDYNEQFF	TGTGCCAGCTCACCTCCGACAGATTACAATGAGCAGTTCTTC
.	17	TRBD1	TRBV18	TRBJ2-7	CASSPNLPGQGTYEQYF	TGTGCCAGCTCACCAAATTTGCCGGGACAGGGGACCTACGAGCAGTACTTC
.	15	.	TRBV15	TRBJ1-4	CATSRERGVREKLFF	TGTGCCACCAGCAGAGAGCGGGGGGTCCGTGAAAAACTGTTTTTT
.	13	TRBD2	TRBV30	TRBJ2-2	CAWGTRLTGELFF	TGTGCCTGGGGGACTAGATTGACCGGGGAGCTGTTTTTT
.	16	TRBD2	TRBV7-8	TRBJ2-7	CASSSSTTSGVDEQYF	TGTGCCAGCAGCTCATCGACGACTAGCGGGGTCGACGAGCAGTACTTC
few	14	TRBD1	TRBV7-9	TRBJ2-7	CASSFGQGAGEQYF	TGTGCCAGCAGCTTCGGACAGGGGGCGGGGGAGCAGTACTTC
.	16	TRBD2	TRBV7-6	TRBJ2-5	CASSYGLAENQETQYF	TGTGCCAGCAGCTATGGACTAGCGGAGAACCAAGAGACCCAGTACTTC
.	11	.	TRBV18	TRBJ2-7	CASRGYYEQYF	TGTGCCAGCCGAGGTTACTACGAGCAGTACTTC
.	16	.	TRBV4-1	TRBJ2-5	CASSQLRDREGKTQYF	TGCGCCAGCAGCCAATTAAGAGACAGGGAGGGGAAGACCCAGTACTTC
.	14	.	TRBV7-2	TRBJ1-4	CASSPTPGREKLFF	TGTGCCAGCAGCCCGACACCGGGGAGGGAAAAACTGTTTTTT
.	15	TRBD2	TRBV11-2	TRBJ2-1	CASSLDPSGRGEQFF	TGTGCCAGCAGCTTAGATCCGAGCGGGAGAGGTGAGCAGTTCTTC
.	18	.	TRBV14	TRBJ1-3	CASSRRQGSQSSGNTIYF	TGTGCCAGCAGCCGCCGTCAGGGCAGCCAAAGCTCTGGAAACACCATATATTTT
.	13	.	TRBV3-1	TRBJ1-1	CASSPFGKAEAFF	TGTGCCAGCAGCCCATTTGGAAAAGCTGAAGCTTTCTTT
.	15	.	TRBV19	TRBJ1-1	CASSIFKDPNTEAFF	TGTGCCAGTAGTATTTTTAAGGACCCGAACACTGAAGCTTTCTTT
.	15	TRBD1	TRBV10-3	TRBJ1-2	CAISGSGTGDNGYTF	TGTGCCATCAGTGGGTCCGGGACAGGGGATAATGGCTACACCTTC
.	16	TRBD2	TRBV20-1	TRBJ2-3	CSADEGGRALSDTQYF	TGCAGTGCTGACGAGGGCGGGAGGGCCCTCTCAGATACGCAGTATTTT
.	15	.	TRBV19	TRBJ1-2	CASRTGTGANYGYTF	TGTGCCAGTAGGACTGGGACGGGAGCTAACTATGGCTACACCTTC
few	14	.	TRBV6-2/TRBV6-3	TRBJ2-1	CASGHPDSYNEQFF	TGTGCCAGCGGACACCCAGACTCCTACAATGAGCAGTTCTTC
.	12	.	TRBV28	TRBJ2-7	CASTSNSYEQYF	TGTGCCAGCACCTCAAACTCCTACGAGCAGTACTTC
.	14	TRBD1	TRBV30	TRBJ2-7	CAWRGQGATYEQYF	TGTGCCTGGAGGGGACAGGGGGCAACTTACGAGCAGTACTTC
.	15	TRBD1	TRBV20-1	TRBJ1-5	CSALITGAVNQPQHF	TGCAGTGCTCTAATTACAGGGGCCGTTAATCAGCCCCAGCATTTT
.	15	.	TRBV4-1	TRBJ1-5	CASSLLAGIGQPQHF	TGCGCCAGCAGCCTTCTTGCCGGGATTGGGCAGCCCCAGCATTTT